This T cell receptor (beta chain) was captured by sequencing in a study of blood T cell repertoires in COVID-19. Study context: The samples span acute and convalescent COVID-19 from the United States, Italy and Spain.

This CDR3 region has 12 residues. Germline CDR1 and CDR2: SGHAT and FQNNGV. Trimming took off 2 bases at V and 5 bases at J, with 6 bases between the two ends. Original analysis: Amplification with reference gene primers provided the estimates of nucleated cell counts. Generated by immunoSEQ multiplex PCR, the TCRdb table keeps only in-frame clones and is missing some. D and trimming come from the DNA, and the V and J calls and clone size come from that table. This table has about 500,000 clones, 85% to 90% appearing once. The TCR was taken from a woman in her 50s with COVID-19, enrolled during active disease. The chain joins TRBV11-2 to TRBJ1-2; D may be TRBD1 (5 bases). The sample was peripheral blood. The CDR3 region is CASSLRQYGYTF. The CDR3 DNA is TGTGCCAGCAGCTTACGACAGTATGGCTACACCTTC.